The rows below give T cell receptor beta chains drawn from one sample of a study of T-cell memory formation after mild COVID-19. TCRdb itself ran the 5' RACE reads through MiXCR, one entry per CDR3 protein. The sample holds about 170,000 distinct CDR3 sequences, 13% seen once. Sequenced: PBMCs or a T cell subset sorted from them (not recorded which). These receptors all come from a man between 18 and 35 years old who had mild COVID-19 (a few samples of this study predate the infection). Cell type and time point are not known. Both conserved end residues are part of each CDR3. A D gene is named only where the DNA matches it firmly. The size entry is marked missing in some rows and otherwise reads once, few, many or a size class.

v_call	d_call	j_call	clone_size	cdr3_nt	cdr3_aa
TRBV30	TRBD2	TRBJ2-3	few	TGTGCCTGGAGTTCCGGGACTAGCGGGCCCCTAGATACGCAGTATTTT	CAWSSGTSGPLDTQYF
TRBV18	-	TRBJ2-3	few	TGTGCCAGCTCATCATTACGACAGGCCAACACAGATACGCAGTATTTT	CASSSLRQANTDTQYF
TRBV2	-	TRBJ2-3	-	TGTGCCAGCAGTGAATTGACAGATACGCAGTATTTT	CASSELTDTQYF
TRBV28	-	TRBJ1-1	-	TGTGCCACCTCGTGGGGGAACACTGAAGCTTTCTTT	CATSWGNTEAFF
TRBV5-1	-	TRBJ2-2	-	TGCGCCAGCAGGGTTGGGCCTAACACCGGGGAGCTGTTTTTT	CASRVGPNTGELFF
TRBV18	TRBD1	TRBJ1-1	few	TGTGCCAGCTCCCAGCGGACAGGGGGGCCTGAAGCTTTCTTT	CASSQRTGGPEAFF
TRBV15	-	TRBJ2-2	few	TGTGCCACCAGCAGAGATGTCGCCGGGGAGCTGTTTTTT	CATSRDVAGELFF
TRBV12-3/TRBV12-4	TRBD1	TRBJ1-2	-	TGTGCCAGCAGTAGGGACAGGGGGCTAGAGGGCTACACCTTC	CASSRDRGLEGYTF
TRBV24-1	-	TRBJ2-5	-	TGTGCCACCAGCCCTGCAGGGAACCGAGAGACCCAGTACTTC	CATSPAGNRETQYF
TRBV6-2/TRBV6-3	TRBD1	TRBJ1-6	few	TGTGCCAGCAGTTGGGACAGGCTATCTTCACCCCTCCACTTT	CASSWDRLSSPLHF
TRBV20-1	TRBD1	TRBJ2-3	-	TGCAGTGCTAAATGGACAGGGGGCACAGATACGCAGTATTTT	CSAKWTGGTDTQYF
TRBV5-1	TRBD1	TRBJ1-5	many	TGCGCCAGCAGAGAGGGGACAGGGGAAAATCAGCCCCAGCATTTT	CASREGTGENQPQHF
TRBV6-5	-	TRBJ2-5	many	TGTGCCAGCAGTTTCCGGGGGCAGGAGACCCAGTACTTC	CASSFRGQETQYF
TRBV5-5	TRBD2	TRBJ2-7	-	TGTGCCAGCAGCTTGAGGGCTAGCGGGATATCCTACGAGCAGTACTTC	CASSLRASGISYEQYF
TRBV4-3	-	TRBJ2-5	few	TGCGCCAGCAGCCCCAACCCCGGGGGACGAGAGACCCAGTACTTC	CASSPNPGGRETQYF
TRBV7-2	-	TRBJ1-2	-	TGTGCCAGCATCAAGGTCTGGACCTCCGGCTACACCTTC	CASIKVWTSGYTF
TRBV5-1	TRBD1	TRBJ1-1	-	TGCGCCAGCTCCATTCAGGGGGTCGCTGAAGCTTTCTTT	CASSIQGVAEAFF
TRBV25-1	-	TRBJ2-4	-	TGTGCCAGCAGTGAAGGGGCAGGTGTAGCCAAAAACATTCAGTACTTC	CASSEGAGVAKNIQYF
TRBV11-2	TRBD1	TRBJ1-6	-	TGTGCCAGCAGCTTAATTCCGGGACAGGGCAATTCACCCCTCCACTTT	CASSLIPGQGNSPLHF
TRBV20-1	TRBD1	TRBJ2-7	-	TGCAGTGCACCAAGACAGGGGCAGAACTACGAGCAGTACTTC	CSAPRQGQNYEQYF
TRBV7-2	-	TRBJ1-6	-	TGTGCCAGCAGCTTAGTTCGGGGGGCGGGTTCACCCCTCCACTTT	CASSLVRGAGSPLHF
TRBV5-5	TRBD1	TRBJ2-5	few	TGTGCCAGCAGCCTCACAGGGGGCGTCGGGGAGACCCAGTACTTC	CASSLTGGVGETQYF
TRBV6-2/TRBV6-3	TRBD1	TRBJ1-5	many	TGTGCCAGCACCTATGGAGGACAGGGAAGCAATCAGCCCCAGCATTTT	CASTYGGQGSNQPQHF
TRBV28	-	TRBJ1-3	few	TGTGCCAGCTCAGGGAGACCTGGAAACACCATATATTTT	CASSGRPGNTIYF
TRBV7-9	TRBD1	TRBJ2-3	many	TGTGCCAGCAGGGAAGGGACAGGGTATCCAGATACGCAGTATTTT	CASREGTGYPDTQYF
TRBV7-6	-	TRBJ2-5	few	TGTGCCAGCAGCGGTGGTAAGGGTATAAAGATCCAAGAGACCCAGTACTTC	CASSGGKGIKIQETQYF
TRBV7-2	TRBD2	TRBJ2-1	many	TGTGCCAGCAGTCCGACTAGCGGGGGATACAATGAGCAGTTCTTC	CASSPTSGGYNEQFF
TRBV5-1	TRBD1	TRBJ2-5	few	TGCGCCAGCAGCAGGGTGACAGGGTCAGAGACCCAGTACTTC	CASSRVTGSETQYF